The 11 T cell receptor beta chains reported below all come from one sample, sequenced in a study of cytomegalovirus exposure and HLA in healthy donors. The PCR contained 60 Vbeta and 13 Jbeta primers. TCRdb keeps only in-frame clones here, not all; method: immunoSEQ multiplex PCR. This table has approximately 210,000 clones, about 81% appearing once. Material: PBMCs. The receptors come from a man in his late teens or twenties in good health and CMV-seronegative.

The chain joins TRBV6-1 to TRBJ1-1; D remains unclear. Trimming removed 7 bases at V and 4 bases at J, with 16 bases between. This CDR3 has 14 residues. Germline CDR1 reads MNHNS; CDR2 reads SASEGT. The CDR3 is CASKVGPQATEAFF. The CDR3 nucleotides are TGTGCCAGCAAGGTCGGCCCGCAGGCCACTGAAGCTTTCTTT.

With regard to this clone: Germline is not matched at one junction end, which may reflect a read error. This chain uses TRBV7-7 with TRBJ2-1, with 12 bases aligning to TRBD2. This CDR3 comprises 15 residues. Germline V gene sequence: CDR1 SSHAT, CDR2 FNYEAQ (reference sequence). The CDR3 reads CASSPGLAGRDEQFF. The CDR3 DNA sequence: TGTGCTAGCAGCCCGGGACTAGCGGGCCGAGATGAGCAGTTCTTC.

The gene calls are TRBV20-1 and TRBJ2-5; the D is unclear. Trimming shortened V by 2 bases and J by 5 bases, and 6 bases separated the two germline ends. The CDR3 length is 11 residues. The V gene's germline CDR1 is DFQATT and CDR2 SNEGSKA (reference sequence). The CDR3 loop reads CSARSAETQYF. As DNA, the CDR3 is TGCAGTGCTAGATCCGCGGAGACCCAGTACTTC.

This rearrangement joins TRBV5-8 to TRBJ1-1; 7 nucleotides align to TRBD1. This CDR3 comprises 18 residues. Germline V lookup: CDR1 SGHTS, CDR2 YDEGEE. J lost 0 bases, V lost 4 bases, and 15 bases had no gene match. The DNA for the CDR3 is TGTGCCAGCAGCCTTATTACAGGGGCCAAGGGGATGAACACTGAAGCTTTCTTT. Protein product: CASSLITGAKGMNTEAFF. Combining the CDR3 with reference TRBV5-8 and TRBJ1-1 gives the whole variable domain EAGVTQSPTHLIKTRGQQATLRCSPISGHTSVYWYQQALGLGLQFLLWYDEGEERNRGNFPPRFSGRQFPNYSSELNVNALELEDSALYLCASSLITGAKGMNTEAFFGQGTRLTVV.

This clone turned up a few times. The chain couples TRBV29-1 to TRBJ2-1; possibly TRBD1 for D (5 bases). From germline, CDR1 is SQVTM and CDR2 ANQGSEA. V gave up 6 bases and J gave up 0 bases, with 9 bases separating them. This CDR3 is 13 amino acids long. For the CDR3, the DNA is TGCAGCGTGGACAAGAGCTCCTACAATGAGCAGTTCTTC. It codes for CSVDKSSYNEQFF.

This clone was recorded only once. The rearrangement links TRBV5-4 to TRBJ2-5; the match to TRBD2 covers 10 bases. The V gene's germline CDR1 is SGHNT and CDR2 YYREEE (reference sequence). The V segment lost 0 bases and the J segment 4 bases; nucleotides outside the gene matches: 9. The CDR3 extends over 17 amino acids. CDR3 in DNA: TGTGCCAGCAGCTTGGGTTCGAGCGGGGGGGCCCGAGAGACCCAGTACTTC. Translating gives CASSLGSSGGARETQYF.

The V gene is TRBV29-1, the J gene TRBJ2-2; 14 bases agree with TRBD2. J was trimmed by 7 bases and V by 3 bases; bases with no gene match: 7. The germline CDR1 and CDR2 sequences are SQVTM and ANQGSEA. This CDR3 comprises 16 residues. The CDR3 spells CSVEGLAGASGGELFF. The CDR3 DNA follows: TGCAGCGTTGAGGGACTAGCGGGAGCCTCGGGCGGGGAGCTGTTTTTT.

The V and J genes are TRBV11-2 and TRBJ1-4, with 7 bases fitting TRBD1. In germline, CDR1 is SGHAT, CDR2 FQNNGV. V lost 4 bases, J lost 6 bases, and 8 bases stayed unmatched. The CDR3 loop spans 15 amino acids. The CDR3 protein is CASSYAGTAHEKLFF. The CDR3 nucleotides read TGTGCCAGCAGCTACGCCGGGACAGCGCATGAAAAACTGTTTTTT.

The J gene is TRBJ2-3, the V gene TRBV29-1; D possibly corresponds to TRBD2 (5 bases). V lost 7 bases to trimming and J lost 14 bases, with 19 bases between them. This CDR3 contains 11 residues. CDR1 SQVTM and CDR2 ANQGSEA come from the germline V gene. CDR3 sequence: CSAGRIGFLYF. The CDR3 nucleotides are TGCAGCGCGGGAAGGATCGGCTTTCTGTATTTT.

V usage is TRBV6-5 and J usage is TRBJ2-3; 8 positions match TRBD2. Germline loops: CDR1 MNHEY, CDR2 SVGAGI. This CDR3 has 12 residues. V shed 5 bases, J shed 5 bases, and the junction held 0 bases outside the gene matches. The CDR3: CASSLAGDTQYF. The CDR3 coding sequence is TGTGCCAGCAGTCTAGCGGGAGATACGCAGTATTTT.

The chain has TRBV4-3 and TRBJ2-1, with 10 nucleotides matching TRBD2. CDR1 is LGHNA and CDR2 is YSLEER in the germline V gene. The length of the CDR3 is 14 residues. V shed 7 bases, J shed 10 bases, and the junction held 10 bases outside the gene matches. The CDR3 DNA reads as TGCGCCAGCACCTCTCTAGCGGGAGTGGGGGAGCAGTTCTTC. Its translation is CASTSLAGVGEQFF.